A single sample is the source of the 7 T cell receptor beta chains below, sequenced in a study of beta chain features in type 1 diabetes. Reverse transcription of all isolated RNA meant that expressed TCRB transcripts were sequenced. The method was immunoSEQ multiplex PCR; TCRdb's version includes in-frame clones alone and lacks a portion of them. Here the sample spans some 270,000 clones, less than 15% being singletons. The sample was naive CD4+ T cells from blood. These receptors all stem from a woman in her thirties or forties in good health.

This clone showed up just a few times. The chain joins TRBV27 to TRBJ2-1; possible D gene TRBD2, 5 bases. Trimming removed 5 bases at V and 9 bases at J, with 23 bases between. Germline loops: CDR1 MNHEY, CDR2 SMNVEV (reference sequence). The CDR3 sequence is 16 residues long. The CDR3 loop is CASSTQRDRGRGEQFF. The CDR3 nucleotides are TGTGCCAGCAGTACCCAGCGCGATCGAGGTCGGGGTGAGCAGTTCTTC.

This clone was counted a few times. The chain links TRBV23-1 to TRBJ2-3; the D is unclear. TRBV23-1 qualifies as an ORF whose function is uncertain. The CDR3 loop spans 15 amino acids. V gave up 4 bases and J gave up 0 bases, with 11 bases separating them. This chain's CDR3 is CASSRCLTSTDTQYF. The CDR3 DNA follows: TGCGCCAGCAGTCGATGTCTTACTAGCACAGATACGCAGTATTTT.

This clone was seen a handful of times. CDR3: CSGTGTGNRNEQFF. Here the CDR3 DNA reads TGCAGCGGGACAGGGACAGGGAATCGGAATGAGCAGTTCTTC. This rearrangement joins TRBV29-1 to TRBJ2-1; 9 bases are a match to TRBD1. The CDR3 sequence is 14 residues long. The V segment lost 7 bases and the J segment 7 bases; nucleotides outside the gene matches: 11. CDR1 SQVTM and CDR2 ANQGSEA come from the germline V gene.

This clone was counted only a few times. The chain links TRBV7-6 to TRBJ1-2; possibly TRBD1 for D (6 bases). Trimming removed 5 bases at V and 6 bases at J, with 13 bases between. The CDR3 has 13 amino acids. The germline V gene encodes CDR1 SGHVS and CDR2 FNYEAQ. The CDR3 here is CASSPPQGNGYTF. CDR3 DNA: TGTGCCAGCAGCCCACCCCAGGGGAATGGCTACACCTTC.

This clone was counted between two and nine times. This sequence joins TRBV29-1 and TRBJ2-2; 9 bases are a match to TRBD2. Germline values: CDR1 SQVTM, CDR2 ANQGSEA. V trimming: 6 bases; J trimming: 3 bases; junction bases outside the gene matches: 5. There are 14 residues in the CDR3. The CDR3 protein is CSVRRGGDTGELFF. The CDR3 coding sequence is TGCAGCGTGAGGCGGGGGGGCGACACCGGGGAGCTGTTTTTT.

There are a few counts of this clone. The chain links TRBV9 to TRBJ1-2; perhaps TRBD1 as D (5 bases). CDR1 is SGDLS and CDR2 is YYNGEE in the germline V gene. Trimming removed 0 bases at V and 3 bases at J, with 15 bases between. The CDR3 spans 16 residues. The CDR3 DNA reads TGTGCCAGCAGCGTAGTGGCAGGGCCCGAGGACTATGGCTACACCTTC. Amino acids: CASSVVAGPEDYGYTF.

This clone has more than one count but fewer than ten. V is TRBV4-1 and J is TRBJ1-6; the D is unclear. Trimming removed 5 bases from V and 14 bases from J, with 10 bases in between. CDR3 size: 11 residues. Germline CDR1 and CDR2: MGHRA and YSYEKL. The CDR3: CASSTRGTLHF. CDR3 bases: TGCGCCAGCAGCACAAGAGGAACCCTCCACTTT.